The rows below give T cell receptor beta chains drawn from one sample of a study of molecular identifiers for immune sequencing clone quantification. TCRdb used MiXCR to reprocess the PCR reads, holding one entry per CDR3 protein. The table lists under 600,000 distinct CDR3 sequences, roughly a fifth of them singletons. Input material: naive CD8+ T cells from blood, with Jurkat cell RNA spiked in. The receptors derive from a human donor in good health. Some libraries in this study had Jurkat cell RNA spiked in. CDR3s include the opening cysteine and the closing phenylalanine or tryptophan. Fields, in order: V gene, clone size, J gene, D gene, CDR3 DNA, CDR3 protein. D genes are given only for firm matches. Only part of the rows carry a size: once, few, many, or a class if the clone is expanded.

TRBV2	many	TRBJ2-2	-	TGTGCCAGCAGTGAAGCGACGGAGGCCGGGGAGCTGTTTTTT	CASSEATEAGELFF
TRBV12-3/TRBV12-4	many	TRBJ2-5	-	TGTGCCAGCAGAACGAGCCAAGAGACCCAGTACTTC	CASRTSQETQYF
TRBV4-1	-	TRBJ1-5	TRBD1	TGCGCCAGCAGCCCTTTGTTGGGACAGGGGGATTCGTTTAGCAATCAGCCCCAGCATTTT	CASSPLLGQGDSFSNQPQHF
TRBV6-2/TRBV6-3	many	TRBJ1-1	-	TGTGCCAGCAGTTACGGACAGAGGAACACTGAAGCTTTCTTT	CASSYGQRNTEAFF
TRBV27	-	TRBJ1-2	-	TGTGCCAGCAGTCACTCGGAAGGGGTGGACTATGGCTACACCTTC	CASSHSEGVDYGYTF
TRBV6-5	few	TRBJ1-2	TRBD1	TGTGCCAGCAGTTACTCCCGGACAGGGCCCTATGGCTACACCTTC	CASSYSRTGPYGYTF
TRBV10-3	few	TRBJ2-3	-	TGTGCCATCAGTATTACCTCCACAGATACGCGGTATTTT	CAISITSTDTRYF
TRBV28	-	TRBJ1-1	TRBD1	TGTGCCAGCAGTAGGGACAGGGCGAACACTGAAGCTTTCTTT	CASSRDRANTEAFF
TRBV9	once	TRBJ2-3	TRBD2	TGTGCCAGCAGCGTAGTCGGGAGGGCCCTGGAGACGCAGTATTTT	CASSVVGRALETQYF
TRBV20-1	many	TRBJ2-7	-	TGCAGTGCTAGAGATCCAGGACAATCCGTTTACGAGCAGTACTTC	CSARDPGQSVYEQYF
TRBV4-2	few	TRBJ2-2	TRBD1	TGTGCCAGCAGCCAAAGGGGGCAGGGGGCTCGGAACACCGGGGAGCTGTTTTTT	CASSQRGQGARNTGELFF
TRBV11-2	few	TRBJ2-3	-	TGTGCCAGCAGCTTAGATGGGGGGGCAGGGAACACAGATACGCAGTATTTT	CASSLDGGAGNTDTQYF
TRBV7-9	many	TRBJ2-7	-	TGTGCCAGCTCCGCGAGTGGAAACTCCTACGAGCAGTACTTC	CASSASGNSYEQYF
TRBV6-5	few	TRBJ2-1	TRBD2	TGTGCCAGCAGTAATAGCGGGAGCTCCTACAATGAGCAGTTCTTC	CASSNSGSSYNEQFF
TRBV27	many	TRBJ1-5	-	TGTGCCAGCAGTTTATTGAGTAGCAATCAGCCCCAGCATTTT	CASSLLSSNQPQHF
TRBV29-1	many	TRBJ2-7	TRBD2	TGCAGCGTTGAAGGCCAGGGACTAGCTGAGCAGTACTTC	CSVEGQGLAEQYF
TRBV20-1	few	TRBJ2-7	TRBD1	TGCAGTGCTAGACGAGAACAGGGGATTGTTTACGAGCAGTACTTC	CSARREQGIVYEQYF
TRBV14	many	TRBJ2-3	-	TGTGCCAGCAGCCAAGATCGGTTGGGGGGCACAGATACGCAGTATTTT	CASSQDRLGGTDTQYF
TRBV18	-	TRBJ2-7	TRBD1	TGTGCCAGCTCAGCCCGGGACAGGACCTACGAGCAGTACTTC	CASSARDRTYEQYF
TRBV19	-	TRBJ1-1	-	TGTGCCAGCTTCCGGGGGGGAGAAGCTTTCTTT	CASFRGGEAFF
TRBV7-9	many	TRBJ2-5	TRBD1	TGTGCCAGCAGTGGGACAGATGGCTACCAAGAGACCCAGTACTTC	CASSGTDGYQETQYF
TRBV6-5	-	TRBJ2-5	TRBD1	TGTGCCAGCAGTGACCGGGACAGGCAGCAAGAGACCCAGTACTTC	CASSDRDRQQETQYF
TRBV30	few	TRBJ2-3	-	TGTGCCTGGAGTGGAACGTTAAGCACAGATACGCAGTATTTT	CAWSGTLSTDTQYF
TRBV7-6	-	TRBJ1-1	TRBD1	TGTGCCAGCAGTTCTCGTGACAGGGAGAGGGCTGAAGCTTTCTTT	CASSSRDRERAEAFF
TRBV30	few	TRBJ2-3	-	TGTGCCTGGAGCACCTTTTTAACAGATACGCAGTATTTT	CAWSTFLTDTQYF
TRBV19	few	TRBJ2-3	-	TGTGCCAGTAGGAGGGCTTCTAGCACAGATACGCAGTATTTT	CASRRASSTDTQYF
TRBV28	many	TRBJ2-5	-	TGTGCCAGCAGTTTTTTCAGACCGTACCAAGAGACCCAGTACTTC	CASSFFRPYQETQYF
TRBV7-9	-	TRBJ1-1	TRBD1	TGTGCCAGCAGCTCGGACAGGGACCTTGAAGCTTTCTTT	CASSSDRDLEAFF
TRBV7-2	-	TRBJ2-1	TRBD1	TGTGCCAGCAGATGGACAGGGTTACCCTACAATGAGCAGTTCTTC	CASRWTGLPYNEQFF
TRBV21-1	-	TRBJ2-1	-	TGTGCCAGCAGCACCCTGACAGGGGATCCTCTGGAACCGGGTCGAAATTTCAATGAGCAGTTCTTC	CASSTLTGDPLEPGRNFNEQFF
TRBV28	-	TRBJ2-6	TRBD2	TGTGCCAGCAGTTTATTCTCTAGCGGGGCCTCTGGGGCCAACGTCCTGACTTTC	CASSLFSSGASGANVLTF
TRBV6-2/TRBV6-3	few	TRBJ2-7	-	TGTGCCAGCAGTTACTCGGATGGCGAGCAGTACTTC	CASSYSDGEQYF
TRBV5-8	-	TRBJ2-3	-	TGTGCCAGCAGCCTCCCCAGCGCAGATACGCAGTATTTT	CASSLPSADTQYF
TRBV5-6	many	TRBJ2-7	-	TGTGCCAGCAGCCAAGGTTCCGGGGGCTACGAGCAGTACTTC	CASSQGSGGYEQYF
TRBV4-3	many	TRBJ2-7	-	TGCGCCAGCAGCCAAGATAGAGGTAACTACGAGCAGTACTTC	CASSQDRGNYEQYF
TRBV4-1	many	TRBJ2-5	-	TGCGCCAGCAGCCAAGTGGCAGGGGACCTCCTTCGGACCCAGTACTTC	CASSQVAGDLLRTQYF
TRBV27	-	TRBJ2-7	-	TGTGCCAGCAGCCCAAGGGGGGGCCCCTACGAGCAGTACTTC	CASSPRGGPYEQYF
TRBV9	-	TRBJ2-1	TRBD2	TGTGCCAGCAGCTCCGGGGGACTAGCGGGAGCATTTGGCTACAATGAGCAGTTCTTC	CASSSGGLAGAFGYNEQFF
TRBV19	few	TRBJ2-7	TRBD1	TGTGCCAGTAGTACTGGACAGGGACCCAGCTCCTACGAGCAGTACTTC	CASSTGQGPSSYEQYF
TRBV6-5	few	TRBJ2-1	TRBD2	TGTGCCAGCAGTTACTCATTAGGGACTAGCGGGAGGCGCCACAATGAGCAGTTCTTC	CASSYSLGTSGRRHNEQFF
TRBV7-9	many	TRBJ2-3	TRBD2	TGTGCCAGCAGCTCTACCATTCCGACTAGCGGGAGAAGTCTTACGCAGTATTTT	CASSSTIPTSGRSLTQYF
TRBV10-3	few	TRBJ2-3	-	TGTGCCATCAGTGAGGGCAATCTACAGACAGATACGCAGTATTTT	CAISEGNLQTDTQYF
TRBV6-6	many	TRBJ1-4	-	TGTGCCAGCACCCAGACTCCTAATGAAAAACTGTTTTTT	CASTQTPNEKLFF
TRBV5-6	-	TRBJ2-2	TRBD1	TGTGCCAGCAGCCACGGGACAGGGGGAGAGACCGGGGAGCTGTTTTTT	CASSHGTGGETGELFF
TRBV13	-	TRBJ2-2	-	TGTGCCAGCAGCGAGGTCCCCGGGGAGCTGTTTTTT	CASSEVPGELFF
TRBV10-2	-	TRBJ2-7	TRBD1	TGCGCCGCCTGGACAGGGGGTACCTACGAGCAGTACTTC	CAAWTGGTYEQYF
TRBV30	-	TRBJ2-2	TRBD2	TGTGCCTGGAGGGAGAAGGCTAGCGGGGCGCCCGGGGAGCTGTTTTTT	CAWREKASGAPGELFF
TRBV27	many	TRBJ2-2	-	TGTGCCAGCAGAACATTGGGAGGCCGGGAGCTGTTTTTT	CASRTLGGRELFF
TRBV5-4	many	TRBJ2-7	TRBD2	TGTGCCAGCAGCGTTCAACCTAGCGGGAGGGCCCTGTATGACGAGCAGTACTTC	CASSVQPSGRALYDEQYF
TRBV2	-	TRBJ2-7	TRBD1	TGTGCCAGCCTAGACCCGGGACAGGGGGCCTGGGAGCAGTACTTC	CASLDPGQGAWEQYF
TRBV9	-	TRBJ1-4	-	TGTGCTGCCGCGGAGGACGCAACTAATGAAAAACTGTTTTTT	CAAAEDATNEKLFF
TRBV2	many	TRBJ2-5	-	TGTGCCAGCAGTGAAGGACACAACCAAGAGACCCAGTACTTC	CASSEGHNQETQYF
TRBV7-9	-	TRBJ2-1	-	TGTGCCAGCAGCTTAGCGCGGCCGCCACCCTACAATGAGCAGTTCTTC	CASSLARPPPYNEQFF
TRBV4-3	many	TRBJ2-3	-	TGCGCCAGCAGTCGAGGGGTTGTCACAGATACGCAGTATTTT	CASSRGVVTDTQYF